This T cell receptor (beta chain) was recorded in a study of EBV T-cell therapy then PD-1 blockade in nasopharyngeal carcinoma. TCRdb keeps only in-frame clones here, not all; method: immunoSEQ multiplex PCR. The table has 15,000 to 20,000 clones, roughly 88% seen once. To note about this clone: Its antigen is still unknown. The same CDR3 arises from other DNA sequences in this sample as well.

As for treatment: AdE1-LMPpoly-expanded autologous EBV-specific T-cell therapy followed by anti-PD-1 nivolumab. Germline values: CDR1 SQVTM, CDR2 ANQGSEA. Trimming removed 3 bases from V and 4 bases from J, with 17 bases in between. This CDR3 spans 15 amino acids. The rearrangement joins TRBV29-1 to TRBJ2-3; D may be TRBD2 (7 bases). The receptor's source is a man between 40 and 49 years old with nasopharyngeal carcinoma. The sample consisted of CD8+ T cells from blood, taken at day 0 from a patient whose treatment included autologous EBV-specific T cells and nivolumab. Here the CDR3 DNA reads TGCAGCGTTGAGGGGGAGGGGGGCCCAGCAGATACGCAGTATTTT. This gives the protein CSVEGEGGPADTQYF.